The rows below give T cell receptor beta chains drawn from one sample of a study of T cells in tuberculosis. TCRdb's table, derived via immunoSEQ multiplex PCR, lists solely in-frame clones and lacks some. The sample lists about 30,000 clones; roughly 94% were seen once. The sample was PBMCs. These receptors came from a donor aged 10-30 years with latent tuberculosis or without tuberculosis infection. Each CDR3 is given with its conserved first and last residue. Fields, in order: V gene, clone size, D gene, J gene, CDR3 DNA, CDR3 protein. A D gene is named only where the DNA matches it firmly. Clone sizes are given selectively: once, few, many, or a class where the clone is expanded.

V gene: TRBV30
clone size: .
D gene: TRBD2
J gene: TRBJ2-3
CDR3 DNA: TGTGCCTGGAGTCCACCGCGGACTAGCCCCACAGATACGCAGTATTTT
CDR3 protein: CAWSPPRTSPTDTQYF

V gene: TRBV29-1
clone size: .
D gene: TRBD1
J gene: TRBJ1-2
CDR3 DNA: TGCAGCGTTCCGACAGGGAAAATCTTGGATTACACCTTC
CDR3 protein: CSVPTGKILDYTF

V gene: TRBV28
clone size: .
D gene: TRBD1
J gene: TRBJ1-2
CDR3 DNA: TGTGCCAGCAGCTTCGAACACAGGGGATACACCTTC
CDR3 protein: CASSFEHRGYTF

V gene: TRBV28
clone size: once
D gene: TRBD1
J gene: TRBJ1-1
CDR3 DNA: TGTGCCAGCAGTTCACCGGGACAGGGGGCTCACACTGAAGCTTTCTTT
CDR3 protein: CASSSPGQGAHTEAFF

V gene: TRBV7-9
clone size: .
D gene: TRBD1
J gene: TRBJ1-3
CDR3 DNA: TGTGCCAGCAGCTTCCGGACAGGGCGCACAAGCTCTGGAAACACCATATATTTT
CDR3 protein: CASSFRTGRTSSGNTIYF

V gene: TRBV5-4
clone size: .
D gene: .
J gene: TRBJ1-2
CDR3 DNA: TGTGCCAGCAGGATCAGGGGAAGGTATGGCTACACCTTC
CDR3 protein: CASRIRGRYGYTF

V gene: TRBV29-1
clone size: .
D gene: TRBD2
J gene: TRBJ2-1
CDR3 DNA: TGCAGCACCCCAAGCCCTAGCGGGAGGGCCGGTGAGCAGTTCTTC
CDR3 protein: CSTPSPSGRAGEQFF

V gene: TRBV23-1
clone size: .
D gene: .
J gene: TRBJ2-5
CDR3 DNA: TGCGCCAGCAGTTTTGACAGGTTTAAAGAGACCCAGTACTTC
CDR3 protein: CASSFDRFKETQYF

V gene: TRBV5-4
clone size: .
D gene: TRBD1
J gene: TRBJ2-7
CDR3 DNA: TGTGCCAGCAGCTCTACAAAAACAGGGGACGAGCAGTACTTC
CDR3 protein: CASSSTKTGDEQYF

V gene: TRBV7-9
clone size: once
D gene: .
J gene: TRBJ2-3
CDR3 DNA: TGTGCCAGCAGCTTAGAGCAACGCACAGATACGCAGTATTTT
CDR3 protein: CASSLEQRTDTQYF

V gene: TRBV2
clone size: .
D gene: .
J gene: TRBJ1-1
CDR3 DNA: TGTGCCAGCAGTGACGAAACGGTTGAAGCTTTCTTT
CDR3 protein: CASSDETVEAFF

V gene: TRBV5-6
clone size: once
D gene: TRBD1
J gene: TRBJ2-1
CDR3 DNA: TGTGCCAGCAGCACCCGACAGGGGTGGAATGAGCAGTTCTTC
CDR3 protein: CASSTRQGWNEQFF

V gene: TRBV7-2
clone size: .
D gene: TRBD2
J gene: TRBJ2-7
CDR3 DNA: TGTGCCAGCAGCGCCGGACATCGACTAGCGGGAGCTAAGATGAACGAGCAGTACTTC
CDR3 protein: CASSAGHRLAGAKMNEQYF

V gene: TRBV5-6
clone size: .
D gene: TRBD1
J gene: TRBJ2-3
CDR3 DNA: TGTGCCAGCAGCTTGGGGAAAGGGACAGTTGATAGCACAGATACGCAGTATTTT
CDR3 protein: CASSLGKGTVDSTDTQYF

V gene: TRBV27
clone size: .
D gene: .
J gene: TRBJ1-2
CDR3 DNA: TGTGCCAGCAGTTTATCGGAGGGAACGGGTCATGGCTACACCTTC
CDR3 protein: CASSLSEGTGHGYTF

V gene: TRBV5-6
clone size: .
D gene: TRBD1
J gene: TRBJ1-1
CDR3 DNA: TGTGCCAGCAGCGTTCCAGGGGGGAAGAACACTGAAGCTTTCTTT
CDR3 protein: CASSVPGGKNTEAFF

V gene: TRBV7-8
clone size: .
D gene: TRBD1
J gene: TRBJ2-3
CDR3 DNA: TGTGCCAGCAGCCCGACAGGGCGAATTACAGATACGCAGTATTTT
CDR3 protein: CASSPTGRITDTQYF

V gene: TRBV2
clone size: .
D gene: .
J gene: TRBJ1-2
CDR3 DNA: TGTGCCAGCAGTGGCCAGGGTGGTGGCTATGGCTACACCTTC
CDR3 protein: CASSGQGGGYGYTF

V gene: TRBV28
clone size: .
D gene: .
J gene: TRBJ2-7
CDR3 DNA: TGTGCCAGCAGTTTCCTCCAGTCTCAGCAGTACTTC
CDR3 protein: CASSFLQSQQYF

V gene: TRBV5-1
clone size: .
D gene: .
J gene: TRBJ2-1
CDR3 DNA: TGCGCCAGCAGCTTCGCGGTTCACTCCTACAATGAGCAGTTCTTC
CDR3 protein: CASSFAVHSYNEQFF

V gene: TRBV28
clone size: medium-sized
D gene: .
J gene: TRBJ2-2
CDR3 DNA: TGTGCCAGCAGTTTGAGGCCTCCTAGCGATGCCGGGGAGCTGTTTTTT
CDR3 protein: CASSLRPPSDAGELFF

V gene: TRBV7-2
clone size: .
D gene: .
J gene: TRBJ1-4
CDR3 DNA: TGTGCCAGCAGCTTGGTTGGGCCGCGCGGGAATGAAAAACTGTTTTTT
CDR3 protein: CASSLVGPRGNEKLFF

V gene: TRBV28
clone size: .
D gene: .
J gene: TRBJ2-7
CDR3 DNA: TGTGCCAGCAGTTCCGGGGGAGGAGGCGAGCAGTACTTC
CDR3 protein: CASSSGGGGEQYF

V gene: TRBV5-1
clone size: .
D gene: .
J gene: TRBJ2-7
CDR3 DNA: TGCGCCAGCAGCTTGAGTCGGGAGAGAACCTACGAGCAGTACTTC
CDR3 protein: CASSLSRERTYEQYF

V gene: TRBV7-2
clone size: .
D gene: .
J gene: TRBJ1-5
CDR3 DNA: TGTGCCAGCAGCACGATAGGACAGTCAGGTCAGCCCCAGCATTTT
CDR3 protein: CASSTIGQSGQPQHF

V gene: TRBV10-3
clone size: .
D gene: TRBD1
J gene: TRBJ1-1
CDR3 DNA: TGTGCCATCAGTGAGTCGACAGGGGTTCATGAAGCTTTCTTT
CDR3 protein: CAISESTGVHEAFF

V gene: TRBV10-3
clone size: .
D gene: TRBD1
J gene: TRBJ1-2
CDR3 DNA: TGTGCCATCAGCGAACCGGGACAGGGATCGGCTGGCTACACCTTC
CDR3 protein: CAISEPGQGSAGYTF

V gene: TRBV5-4
clone size: once
D gene: .
J gene: TRBJ2-1
CDR3 DNA: TGTGCCAGCAGCTTCGAGACAAGCTCCTACAATGAGCAGTTCTTC
CDR3 protein: CASSFETSSYNEQFF